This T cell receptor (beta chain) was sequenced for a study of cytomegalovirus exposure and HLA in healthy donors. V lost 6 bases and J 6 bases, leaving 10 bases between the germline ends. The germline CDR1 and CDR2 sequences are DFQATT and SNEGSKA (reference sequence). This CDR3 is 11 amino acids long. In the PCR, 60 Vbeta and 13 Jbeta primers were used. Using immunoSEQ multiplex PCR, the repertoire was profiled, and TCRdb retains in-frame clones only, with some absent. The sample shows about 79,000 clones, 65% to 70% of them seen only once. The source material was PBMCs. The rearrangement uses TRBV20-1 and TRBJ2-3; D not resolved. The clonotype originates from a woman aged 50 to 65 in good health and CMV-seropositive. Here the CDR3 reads CSALVPDTQYF. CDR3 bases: TGCAGTGCACTTGTCCCCGATACGCAGTATTTT.